The 6 T cell receptor beta chains below were found in one sample sequenced in a study of PD-L1 blockade in urothelial cancer. As to time point: pretreatment peripheral blood. TCRdb's copy holds only in-frame clones and misses some; the assay was immunoSEQ multiplex PCR. The table shows tens of thousands of clones, with around 89% occurring only once. The specimen comprised PBMCs, sampled around atezolizumab (anti-PD-L1) treatment. The receptors here all came from a man aged 60 to 75 with urothelial cancer.

The chain is built from TRBV25-1 and TRBJ2-7; D perhaps matches TRBD1 (5 bases). V was trimmed by 0 bases and J by 6 bases, leaving 15 bases between them. The CDR3 is made up of 15 amino acids. CDR1 and CDR2 (germline): MGHDK, SYGVNS. The CDR3, as DNA: TGTGCCAGCAGTGAATATATGTTTCAGGGTTGCGAGCAGTACTTC. Residues: CASSEYMFQGCEQYF.

The chain carries TRBV9 and TRBJ1-2; D not certain. This CDR3 has 14 amino acids. Deletions cut 0 bases from V and 7 bases from J, with 13 bases between. Germline V lookup: CDR1 SGDLS, CDR2 YYNGEE. The CDR3 nucleotides read TGTGCCAGCAGCGTAGTAGGGAACCGGGGTGGCTACACCTTC. Encoded protein: CASSVVGNRGGYTF.

The V gene is TRBV5-1, the J gene TRBJ2-7, with D possibly being TRBD2 (6 bases). The germline V gene has CDR1 SGHRS and CDR2 YFSETQ. With 4 bases removed from V and 4 bases from J, the gap between germline ends came to 9 bases. CDR3 length: 12 amino acids. This CDR3 reads CASSTEGYEQYF. The CDR3 coding sequence is TGCGCCAGCAGCACGGAGGGATACGAGCAGTACTTC. The entire variable domain, with the rest obtained from reference TRBV5-1 and TRBJ2-7, is as follows: KAGVTQTPRYLIKTRGQQVTLSCSPISGHRSVSWYQQTPGQGLQFLFEYFSETQRNKGNFPGRFSGRQFSNSRSEMNVSTLELGDSALYLCASSTEGYEQYFGPGTRLTVT.

The V and J genes are TRBV27 and TRBJ1-2; a weak D match, TRBD1 (5 bases). CDR1 is MNHEY, CDR2 SMNVEV, per germline (reference sequence). The CDR3 has 19 residues. The V end lost 6 bases, the J end lost 1 base, and 27 bases lay between the germline ends. The CDR3 loop reads CASRHRIAAGRMGNYGYTF. In DNA form, the CDR3 reads TGTGCCAGCAGACACCGAATCGCCGCAGGGAGGATGGGTAACTATGGCTACACCTTC.

The chain couples TRBV28 to TRBJ1-1, with D maybe TRBD1 (6 bases). CDR1 and CDR2 (germline): MDHEN, SYDVKM. V dropped 6 bases and J dropped 5 bases, with 19 bases sitting between them. CDR3 size: 15 residues. The CDR3 DNA reads TGTGCCAGCAGGCCAACAGGGAATGTCGGAACTGAAGCTTTCTTT. This encodes CASRPTGNVGTEAFF.

The chain recombines TRBV5-6 with TRBJ2-3, with D perhaps matching TRBD1 (6 bases). With 4 bases removed from V and 6 bases from J, the gap between germline ends came to 12 bases. The germline V gene encodes CDR1 SGHDT and CDR2 YYEEEE. This CDR3 spans 13 amino acids. This CDR3 reads CASSVDRLDTQYF. CDR3 nucleotides: TGTGCCAGCAGCGTCGACAGGCTTGATACGCAGTATTTT.